The sequence of this T cell receptor (beta chain) was determined in a study of T cell responses to AZD1222 COVID-19 vaccine. Study-wide findings and caveats: Spike was spanned by vaccine-associated CD4 TCRs, which were dominant at 160-218 and 743-854. In the spike-specific TCR repertoire, nearly half reportedly target unmutated variant regions.

Profiling relied on immunoSEQ multiplex PCR, and the TCRdb table lists in-frame clones only, not all of them. The sample consists of around 100,000 clones, around 89% of them appearing once. On this clone: What it binds is unknown.

The V gene end was trimmed by 6 bases and the J gene end by 8 bases; junction bases not matched to a gene: 4. Germline-derived CDR1 and CDR2 are MNHEY and SMNVEV (reference sequence). The CDR3 has 13 amino acids. The chain employs TRBV27 and TRBJ2-5, with 12 bases aligning to TRBD1. The TCR comes from an adult in good health. The source material was peripheral blood, sampled on day 0 of AZD1222 vaccination. The CDR3 reads CASRTGQGATQYF. The CDR3 nucleotides are TGTGCCAGCAGGACGGGACAGGGGGCAACCCAGTACTTC.